Listed here are 16 T cell receptor beta chains from one sample, sequenced in a study of blood T cell repertoires in COVID-19 (TCRdb year 2020). Library generation was performed with the immunoSEQ multiplex PCR assay. TCRdb took this table from immuneACCESS and kept in-frame rearrangements with V and J called. Such tables lack part of the clones; where checked against another copy, unresolved V genes explain under half of the gap, and the rest is unexplained. Recorded for this sample are 250,000 or so clones; around nine tenths of them occurred a single time. Together, the top ten hold roughly 10% of the sample. The material sequenced was PBMCs or T cells enriched from blood (not recorded which). The receptors stem from a man between 25 and 39 years old who had recovered from COVID-19.

The chain combines TRBV4-1 with TRBJ2-2, with D uncertain. Germline assignment: CDR1 MGHRA and CDR2 YSYEKL. This CDR3 contains 14 residues. V gave up 2 bases and J gave up 6 bases, with 10 bases separating them. CDR3 DNA: TGCGCCAGCAGCCAACCGACCCGGGCCGGGGAGCTGTTTTTT. Translation: CASSQPTRAGELFF.

The chain employs TRBV19 and TRBJ1-5; tentatively, D is TRBD1 (5 bases). Germline V gene lookup returns CDR1 LNHDA and CDR2 SQIVND (reference sequence). This CDR3 has 16 amino acids. V shed 5 bases and J shed 6 bases, with 20 bases lying between them. The DNA for the CDR3 is TGTGCCAGTAGTGCGAACCCCCCAAACGGGGGTCAGCCCCAGCATTTT. This encodes CASSANPPNGGQPQHF. The full variable domain, in which reference TRBV19 and TRBJ1-5 provide the parts outside the CDR3, is DGGITQSPKYLFRKEGQNVTLSCEQNLNHDAMYWYRQDPGQGLRLIYYSQIVNDFQKGDIAEGYSVSREKKESFPLTVTSAQKNPTAFYLCASSANPPNGGQPQHFGDGTRLSIL.

With regard to this clone: Other DNA sequences in this specimen translate into the identical CDR3. The V gene is TRBV2, the J gene TRBJ1-1; possible D gene TRBD1, 6 bases. CDR1 is SNHLY, CDR2 FYNNEI, per germline. Trimming took 4 bases from V and 4 from J, leaving 10 bases between them. The CDR3 sequence is 13 residues long. CDR3 loop: CASSGQGGTEAFF. The DNA for the CDR3 is TGTGCCAGCAGTGGGCAAGGGGGCACTGAAGCTTTCTTT. Full variable domain (remainder filled in from reference TRBV2 and TRBJ1-1): EPEVTQTPSHQVTQMGQEVILRCVPISNHLYFYWYRQILGQKVEFLVSFYNNEISEKSEIFDDQFSVERPDGSNFTLKIRSTKLEDSAMYFCASSGQGGTEAFFGQGTRLTVV.

As for this clone: Different DNA sequences within this sample yield the same CDR3. The V and J genes are TRBV6-1 and TRBJ1-4, with 7 nucleotides matching TRBD1. Germline values: CDR1 MNHNS, CDR2 SASEGT. This CDR3 has 14 residues. V shed 3 bases and J 4 bases; nucleotides not matched to a gene: 2. The CDR3 DNA reads as TGTGCCAGCAGTGAGGACAGGATTAATGAAAAACTGTTTTTT. The encoded protein is CASSEDRINEKLFF.

This clone appeared many times. The V gene is TRBV7-8, the J gene TRBJ1-1; 7 bases are shared with TRBD1. The CDR3 totals 13 residues. Per the germline V gene, CDR1 is SGHVS and CDR2 is FQNEAQ. The trim removed 3 bases at V and 6 bases at J, leaving 4 bases unmatched. The CDR3 DNA reads as TGTGCCAGCAGCTTGGTGACAGGGTCTGAAGCTTTCTTT. This translates into CASSLVTGSEAFF.

This clone was counted between two and nine times. The chain recombines TRBV5-4 with TRBJ1-2, with D perhaps matching TRBD1 (5 bases). CDR1 is SGHNT and CDR2 is YYREEE in the germline V gene (reference sequence). The CDR3 extends over 14 amino acids. With 4 bases removed from V and 4 bases from J, the gap between germline ends came to 14 bases. CDR3 nucleotides: TGTGCCAGCAGCCTGGAGGCACAGGTCTATGGCTACACCTTC. Its protein is CASSLEAQVYGYTF.

The chain has TRBV6-5 and TRBJ2-2, with 8 bases aligning to TRBD1. V lost 6 bases to trimming and J lost 4 bases; unmatched junction nucleotides: 7. The CDR3 has 15 residues. From germline, CDR1 is MNHEY and CDR2 SVGAGI. CDR3 sequence reads: CASSPGGAGTGELFF. DNA for the CDR3: TGTGCCAGCAGCCCAGGGGGCGCGGGCACCGGGGAGCTGTTTTTT.

The chain uses TRBV30 and TRBJ2-7; no firm D call. CDR1 is GTSNPN and CDR2 is SVGIG in the germline V gene (reference sequence). Trimming took 7 bases from V and 0 from J, leaving 22 bases between them. This CDR3 contains 16 residues. The CDR3 DNA reads TGTGCCTCCAACCTCCGGGTCTCCCAAAGCTCCTACGAGCAGTACTTC. Amino acids: CASNLRVSQSSYEQYF.

V and J are TRBV25-1 and TRBJ2-1, with 8 bases lining up with TRBD1. The J segment lost 0 bases and the V segment lost 5 bases, leaving 6 bases of the junction unmatched. Looked up from germline, CDR1 is MGHDK and CDR2 is SYGVNS. The CDR3 is 16 amino acids. DNA of the CDR3: TGTGCCAGCAGTCATATTACAGGGGGCTCCTACAATGAGCAGTTCTTC. Amino acids: CASSHITGGSYNEQFF.

This sequence joins TRBV5-1 and TRBJ1-1, with 8 nucleotides matching TRBD1. Germline V gene sequence: CDR1 SGHRS, CDR2 YFSETQ. CDR3 size: 16 residues. The V gene end was trimmed by 6 bases and the J gene end by 0 bases; junction bases not matched to a gene: 10. The CDR3 region is CASNYRGGLMNTEAFF. CDR3 nucleotides: TGCGCCAGCAACTACAGGGGGGGACTTATGAACACTGAAGCTTTCTTT.

The chain uses TRBV5-8 and TRBJ2-7; 11 nucleotides match TRBD1. CDR3 length equals 14 residues. V shed 5 bases and J 4 bases; nucleotides not matched to a gene: 5. CDR1 SGHTS and CDR2 YDEGEE come from the germline V gene. The CDR3 reads CASRRTGGGYEQYF. The DNA for the CDR3 is TGTGCCAGCAGGAGGACAGGGGGCGGATACGAGCAGTACTTC.

The chain combines TRBV28 with TRBJ1-2, with D perhaps TRBD1 (5 bases). CDR1 is MDHEN, CDR2 SYDVKM, per germline. The length of the CDR3 is 12 residues. Deletions cut 10 bases from V and 3 bases from J, with 12 bases between. CDR3 amino acids: CATGVGDYGYTF. The CDR3 nucleotides are TGTGCCACGGGGGTAGGGGACTATGGCTACACCTTC.

This clone was seen a handful of times. The chain recombines TRBV6-1 with TRBJ2-7; 8 nucleotides match TRBD2. J gave up 2 bases and V 2 bases, and 8 bases lay outside the gene matches. This CDR3 spans 16 amino acids. Germline V gene sequence: CDR1 MNHNS, CDR2 SASEGT. The CDR3 loop reads CASSEFAGGTTYEQYF. The DNA for the CDR3 is TGTGCCAGCAGTGAATTTGCGGGAGGTACCACCTACGAGCAGTACTTC.

The J gene is TRBJ2-7, the V gene TRBV6-6; 8 bases match TRBD2. The CDR3 runs to 15 residues. The trim removed 2 bases at V and 1 base at J, leaving 4 bases unmatched. Germline lookup yields CDR1 MNHNY and CDR2 SVGAGI (reference sequence). CDR3: CASSYPGGESYEQYF. CDR3 bases: TGTGCCAGCAGTTACCCGGGGGGGGAATCCTACGAGCAGTACTTC.

The rearrangement links TRBV7-2 to TRBJ2-1; tentative D call: TRBD2 (6 bases). Looked up from germline, CDR1 is SGHTA and CDR2 is FQGNSA. The CDR3 runs to 15 residues. V lost 4 bases and J 4 bases, leaving 14 bases between the germline ends. The CDR3, as DNA: TGTGCCAGCAGCTCCCTAGCGTCGCGATACAATGAGCAGTTCTTC. Protein product: CASSSLASRYNEQFF.

The CDR3 sequence is CASSSSGVLFYEQYF. DNA for the CDR3: TGTGCCAGCAGTTCGTCGGGGGTGCTGTTCTACGAGCAGTACTTC. The gene calls are TRBV28 and TRBJ2-7; tentatively, D is TRBD2 (6 bases). The CDR3 totals 15 residues. Looked up from germline, CDR1 is MDHEN and CDR2 is SYDVKM. The germline V and J ends were trimmed by 4 bases and 3 bases, with 16 bases remaining between them.